This is a list of T cell receptor beta chains from one sample in a study of blood T cell repertoires in COVID-19. Data came from immunoSEQ multiplex PCR; TCRdb stores just in-frame clones and leaves some out. The sample carries about 220,000 clones, 80% to 90% recorded once. The material sequenced was PBMCs or T cells enriched from blood (not recorded which). Receptors originate from a woman aged 45-65 years with acute COVID-19. Both conserved end residues are part of each CDR3. D genes are given only for firm matches.

D gene	V gene	J gene	CDR3 protein	CDR3 DNA
-	TRBV9	TRBJ2-7	CASSPLSGPTREQYF	TGTGCCAGCAGCCCCCTCAGCGGCCCCACGAGGGAGCAGTACTTC
TRBD2	TRBV13	TRBJ2-5	CASSLGAGVAETQYF	TGTGCCAGCAGCTTAGGAGCGGGAGTGGCAGAGACCCAGTACTTC
-	TRBV7-8	TRBJ2-3	CASSLGTLYTQYF	TGTGCCAGCAGCCTTGGGACTCTCTATACGCAGTATTTT
-	TRBV28	TRBJ1-2	CASVARRYGYTF	TGTGCCAGCGTGGCCAGGAGGTATGGCTACACCTTC
-	TRBV4-2	TRBJ1-4	CASSQGGDLKKLFF	TGTGCCAGCAGCCAGGGGGGTGATTTGAAAAAACTGTTTTTT
-	TRBV4-3	TRBJ2-1	CASSQVLDPNNEQFF	TGCGCCAGCAGCCAAGTCCTAGACCCGAACAATGAGCAGTTCTTC
-	TRBV7-9	TRBJ2-7	CASSLGASSYEQYF	TGTGCCAGCAGCTTGGGTGCTAGCTCCTACGAGCAGTACTTC
-	TRBV6-5	TRBJ1-1	CASSYSMAPNTEAFF	TGTGCCAGCAGTTACTCGATGGCCCCGAACACTGAAGCTTTCTTT
-	TRBV21-1	TRBJ2-3	CASSPIRLLVVYTDTQYF	TGTGCCAGCAGCCCAATCCGACTACTAGTGGTGTACACAGATACGCAGTATTTT
-	TRBV19	TRBJ1-2	CASSTQAGGRYGYTF	TGTGCCAGTAGTACGCAGGCGGGTGGCAGGTATGGCTACACCTTC
TRBD2	TRBV19	TRBJ2-1	CASSIDPGGAGAFLDEQFF	TGTGCCAGTAGTATAGACCCGGGGGGGGCAGGGGCCTTCCTCGATGAGCAGTTCTTC
-	TRBV13	TRBJ2-7	CASSPLAGRYEQYF	TGTGCCAGCAGCCCCCTTGCGGGGCGCTACGAGCAGTACTTC
-	TRBV4-2	TRBJ2-2	CASSHGKIEAGELFF	TGTGCCAGCAGCCACGGGAAAATTGAAGCCGGGGAGCTGTTTTTT
-	TRBV12-3/TRBV12-4	TRBJ2-3	CASRQSTDTQYF	TGTGCCAGCAGGCAGAGCACAGATACGCAGTATTTT
TRBD2	TRBV28	TRBJ2-1	CAILPGLAGNEQFF	TGTGCCATCCTGCCGGGACTAGCGGGAAATGAGCAGTTCTTC
-	TRBV28	TRBJ1-6	CASSFGAGESPLHF	TGTGCCAGCAGTTTTGGGGCAGGGGAATCACCCCTCCACTTT
TRBD2	TRBV27	TRBJ2-7	CASSPIIRSGRGAYEQYF	TGTGCCAGCAGCCCGATTATTAGAAGCGGGAGGGGCGCCTACGAGCAGTACTTC
-	TRBV10-3	TRBJ1-2	CAISDPSGREGYTF	TGTGCCATCAGTGACCCGTCAGGGAGGGAGGGCTACACCTTC